Here is one T cell receptor (beta chain) with its context. The antigen this receptor binds is unknown. Qualities for individual bases were not recorded, and no much larger clone is one base off. The data derive from a study of cytomegalovirus exposure and HLA in healthy donors (TCRdb year 2017). Regarding the research as a whole: An earlier analysis of approximately 640 of the donors reported roughly 300 Gb of sequence data and about 100 million unique TCR beta sequences from some 180 million T cells. About 280 gigabases of sequencing data and roughly 81 million unique TCR sequences made up an early release that covered over 550 HLA-typed donors. Among the roughly 410 genotyped donors, around 81% belonged to the genetic ancestry cluster associated with self-reported Caucasian donors. The study aimed to test whether cataloging public T cell receptors could reveal signatures of past pathogen exposure. The T cell repertoires of 666 subjects were profiled by immunosequencing and related to cytomegalovirus serostatus. A separate validation cohort of some 130 different subjects was used in addition to the roughly 720-subject first cohort. High-throughput TCR immunosequencing, statistical association of individual TCRs with disease status, and machine learning were combined to predict cytomegalovirus infection status. To study patterns of TCR occurrence, a later analysis re-analyzed previously published TCR beta repertoires from under 750 donors and added high-resolution HLA genotyping. In the later analysis, no new phenotypic data were used to find candidate immune exposures; instead, reliance was placed on TCR beta sequences and their occurrence across donors. An earlier analysis of several hundred of the donors used high-throughput TCR beta sequencing to judge whether each TCR beta V gene segment behaved as functional or pseudogenic. Donor age, sex, ethnicity and CMV serostatus were collected together with the repertoire data. In a later genetic analysis, genome-wide SNP genotypes for about 65% of the roughly 700 donors were used, and that subset was treated as a discovery cohort. All discovery cohort repertoires had been generated on a single sequencing platform. HLA typing covered class I and class II loci at four-digit resolution. Typing coverage varied by locus: 629-630 donors for A, B, C, DRB1 and DQB1; roughly 560 for DQA1; approximately 570 for DPA1; around 490 for DPB1. Roughly 5 DR-DQ haplotypes were handled as single units for association and clustering because linkage in the cohort was strong. On average, roughly 240,000 unique TCR beta nucleotide sequences were sequenced per donor among 398 genotyped donors of the cohort, with 15% to 20% of those sequences being non-productive.

Results the study describes overall, beyond this receptor: HLA typing was unavailable for some donors at each locus, so association tests used only the typed subset. A few of the identified cytomegalovirus-associated TCR beta chains were confirmed in vitro to be specific for cytomegalovirus antigens. Most TCR sequences were seen in very few donors, while some public TCRs were found in many individuals. A cluster of highly shared sequence variants was judged likely to represent a technical artifact of the sequencing pipeline. Compared with the approximately 670-donor mean, donors in an Asian-associated ancestry cluster had fewer N-insertions in productive TCRs, according to a later genetic analysis. Because counts were too low, about 17 rarely observed V segments, including chromosome 9 orphons, were excluded from the earlier analysis of some 590 of the donors. The 87-base-pair reads could not distinguish some IMGT-functional V segments, including TRBV6-2 and TRBV6-3, so those segments were excluded. In a later analysis, the rate of TCR association differed among HLA loci, with DRB1 alleles having the most associated TCRs and HLA-C alleles having the fewest. The study gave a list of 150 to 200 TCR beta chains associated with cytomegalovirus. The authors suggested that the approach could potentially be extended to other disease states and immunological phenotypes. A later genetic analysis associated a missense DCLRE1C variant with V-gene and J-gene trimming of TCR beta chains, and an independent cohort replicated the association. A later analysis reported that several top co-occurrence clusters appeared linked to parvovirus B19, influenza, CMV and Epstein-Barr virus. In a later analysis, most CMV-associated TCR beta chains were found to appear HLA-restricted, with HLA associations seemingly driven largely by CMV exposure. Compared with equally common non-associated chains, HLA-associated TCR beta chains in a later analysis were more clonally expanded and had lower generation probabilities. Sequencing depth was assumed to be roughly uniform across donors in the presence/absence analyses, though that assumption may not hold. A further reported finding was that TCR beta sequences accurately predicted the HLA-A and HLA-B alleles for most subjects in the first cohort. In both the original and validation cohorts, the classifier was reported to diagnose cytomegalovirus status with high specificity and sensitivity. When HLA alleles, especially DR and DQ, strongly co-occurred, TCR associations were difficult to assign to individual alleles. Only TCR beta chains were sequenced in this cohort, and the absence of alpha or paired-chain data limited detectable features. A later analysis associated 16,951 TCR beta sequences with specific HLA alleles at a false discovery rate of 0.05. In an earlier analysis of approximately 590 of the donors, most TCR beta V segments appeared in productive rearrangements about 90% or about 30% of the time, broadly matching IMGT annotations. Correlated functional status among segregating V segments might be attributable to linkage disequilibrium, but an unknown experimental factor could not be ruled out. CMV serostatus was the only immune exposure information available for the cohort.

The cohort consisted of 600 or so healthy bone marrow donors. All cohort members were sampled while nominally healthy, although unrecorded immune exposures were likely present. The donor was CMV seronegative and belonged to the group of under 400 seronegative cohort members. Each donor provided a peripheral blood sample, and peripheral blood mononuclear cells were used for TCR beta sequencing. The Qiagen DNeasy Blood Extraction Kit was used to extract genomic DNA from the blood cell samples. The CDR3 has 14 amino acids, counting the end cysteine and phenylalanine. Only the CDR3 portion is preserved as DNA: 42 bases, with reading frame beginning at the first base. The junction carries 12 bases between V and J, which are trimmed by 2 bases and 5 bases respectively. CDR1 and CDR2 are drawn from the germline V gene: SGHTA, FQGTGA. The library was obtained by the immunoSEQ multiplex PCR assay. A mixture of 60 forward primers for TCR Vbeta segments and 13 reverse primers for TCR Jbeta segments was used in the multiplex PCR. A multiplex PCR assay on genomic DNA amplified the CDR3 region of rearranged TCR beta genes. The Illumina HiSeq System was used to sequence the amplified TCR beta libraries as 87-base-pair reads. As for how the authors treated the data: Across the 700 or so repertoires, a later analysis counted roughly 84 million unique TCR beta chains, roughly 11 million of which were shared by at least two donors. A nearest-neighbor algorithm error-corrected the raw reads and collapsed the reads into unique sequences, merging closely related sequences to remove PCR and sequencing errors. Alignment of CDR3 sequences to IMGT reference sequences was used to assign V, D and J gene segments. For a sequence to be retained, a match of at least six nucleotides was required to both a V gene segment and a J gene segment. Rearrangements were called productive when the CDR3 lacked stop codons and stayed in frame with V and J; all others were non-productive. CDR3 was defined by IMGT convention, running from the second conserved V-encoded cysteine to the conserved J-encoded phenylalanine. Sequences without an unambiguous match to a single V gene segment were excluded from the earlier analysis of 587 of the donors. An earlier analysis of 500 to 700 of the donors classified V segments as functional when productive rearrangements were above 56.7% and as segregating when the standard deviation between donors was above 5%. A statistical classification framework was built for diagnosing cytomegalovirus status from the catalog of TCR beta chain sequences. In a later analysis, TCR nucleotide sequences were compared against IMGT/GENE-DB human TR gene sequences so that V and J genes could be assigned. Using the TCRdist pipeline, a later analysis assigned CDR3 sequences along with most-parsimonious VDJ recombination scenarios. A later analysis defined each TCR beta chain by its CDR3 amino acid sequence plus V-gene family, and excluded reads lacking a unique V-gene family. As a way to deal with suspected cross-contamination and a sequencing artifact, a later analysis dropped approximately 570 nucleotide sequences that were highly shared and had low generation probability. In a later analysis, a clonal expansion index for each public chain was calculated from normalized within-repertoire ranks of inferred template counts. Generation probabilities in a later analysis came from a VDJ recombination model fitted to out-of-frame rearrangements, and those results were checked against IGoR. Hypergeometric tests were used in a later analysis to score TCR-TCR, TCR-HLA and TCR-CMV co-occurrence, with a repertoire-size bias correction applied to the TCR pairs. A later analysis estimated false discovery rates by permuting HLA or CMV assignments 20 times. In a later analysis, co-occurring TCRs were grouped using DBSCAN, with TCRdist sequence similarity added in when clustering inside HLA-allele-positive subsets. Repertoires with fewer than 30,000 or more than 120,000 public chains were left out of co-occurrence clustering, as were a handful of repertoires with anomalous nucleotide sharing. TCRdb provides this immuneACCESS table in a form limited to in-frame rearrangements. Some clones are lacking; in checked studies, under half of them reflect an unresolved V gene, and why the rest are absent is not known. V and J calls and clone size follow that table, whereas D and trimming were derived from the DNA. The sample records roughly 180,000 clones, 65% to 85% of which are singletons. Nearly 2.5% of the sample comes from the top ten.

This clonotype was obtained from a male donor in good health and CMV-seronegative. The sample comprised PBMCs. The V gene is TRBV7-3 and the J gene is TRBJ2-5; a confident D gene designation cannot be given. In nucleotide form, the sequence is TGTGCCAGCAGCTTAGGTCCCGGGTTCGAGACCCAGTACTTC. It encodes CASSLGPGFETQYF.